The 26 T cell receptor beta chains below all came from one sample that was sequenced in a study of T cell responses to AZD1222 COVID-19 vaccine. Generated by immunoSEQ multiplex PCR, the TCRdb table keeps only in-frame clones and is missing some. The sample contains tens of thousands of clones, about 90% of which appear only once. The material sequenced was peripheral blood, taken on day 0 of MenACWY control vaccination. All receptors come from an adult in good health.

The chain has TRBV6-5 and TRBJ1-3; D perhaps matches TRBD1 (6 bases). The CDR3 has 14 residues. Germline V gene data show CDR1 as MNHEY and CDR2 as SVGAGI. V lost 5 bases and J lost 3, with 11 bases in between. The CDR3: CASSRTGFGNTIYF. The CDR3 bases are TGTGCCAGCAGTCGCACAGGGTTTGGAAACACCATATATTTT.

A single count supports this clone. The chain carries TRBV11-3 and TRBJ2-3, with 9 nucleotides matching TRBD1. Unmatched junction bases numbered 5, after V lost 4 bases and J lost 6 bases. The germline V gene encodes CDR1 SGHNT and CDR2 YENEEA. This CDR3 spans 14 amino acids. The CDR3 region has the DNA TGTGCCAGCAGCTCGGGACAGGGATGGGATACGCAGTATTTT. It codes for CASSSGQGWDTQYF.

The chain links TRBV2 to TRBJ2-1; 8 bases map to TRBD2. The CDR3 runs 16 residues. Germline assignment: CDR1 SNHLY and CDR2 FYNNEI. The J segment lost 7 bases and the V segment lost 7 bases, leaving 15 bases of the junction unmatched. The CDR3 DNA follows: TGTGCCAGCACCCAAGAGGTGGGACTAGGGTTAAATGAGCAGTTCTTC. Its translation: CASTQEVGLGLNEQFF. The variable domain in full, completed from reference TRBV2 and TRBJ2-1, reads EPEVTQTPSHQVTQMGQEVILRCVPISNHLYFYWYRQILGQKVEFLVSFYNNEISEKSEIFDDQFSVERPDGSNFTLKIRSTKLEDSAMYFCASTQEVGLGLNEQFFGPGTRLTVL.

This chain joins TRBV19 and TRBJ1-1; D remains unclear. The CDR3 covers 14 residues. V was pared by 8 bases and J by 4 bases, with 17 bases between. Germline V gene sequence: CDR1 LNHDA, CDR2 SQIVND (reference sequence). CDR3 sequence (DNA): TGTGCCAGTGAAGTTTATCCGTCTGGCACTGAAGCTTTCTTT. Translating gives CASEVYPSGTEAFF. Full variable domain (rest looked up from reference TRBV19 and TRBJ1-1): DGGITQSPKYLFRKEGQNVTLSCEQNLNHDAMYWYRQDPGQGLRLIYYSQIVNDFQKGDIAEGYSVSREKKESFPLTVTSAQKNPTAFYLCASEVYPSGTEAFFGQGTRLTVV.

The chain links TRBV7-2 to TRBJ2-3; TRBD2 aligns across 9 bases. V dropped 5 bases and J dropped 5; count of bases not matched to a gene: 14. The germline gives CDR1 SGHTA, CDR2 FQGNSA. This CDR3 has 17 amino acids. CDR3 sequence: CASSPSLAGRAGDTQYF. In nucleotides, the CDR3 is TGTGCCAGCAGCCCTTCTCTAGCGGGAAGAGCGGGAGATACGCAGTATTTT.

The chain has TRBV15 and TRBJ1-5, with TRBD1 identical over 7 bases. Per germline, CDR1 LNHNV and CDR2 YYDKDF (reference sequence). This CDR3 is built from 14 residues. J was trimmed by 16 bases and V by 0 bases; bases with no gene match: 12. The CDR3, as DNA: TGTGCCACCAGCAGAGATGCAGGGTACAGGGGCGAACATTTT. Translation: CATSRDAGYRGEHF.

V gene TRBV11-2 combines with J gene TRBJ2-7; TRBD1 or TRBD2 may be the D gene (5 bases each). Germline-derived CDR1 and CDR2 are SGHAT and FQNNGV. The CDR3 extends over 14 amino acids. The germline V and J ends were trimmed by 5 bases and 9 bases, with 20 bases remaining between them. The CDR3 protein is CASSTGTRSGGQYF. The CDR3 region has the DNA TGTGCCAGCAGCACCGGGACCCGGAGTGGAGGGCAGTACTTC. Based on the CDR3 plus reference TRBV11-2 and TRBJ2-7, the full variable domain is EAGVAQSPRYKIIEKRQSVAFWCNPISGHATLYWYQQILGQGPKLLIQFQNNGVVDDSQLPKDRFSAERLKGVDSTLKIQPAKLEDSAVYLCASSTGTRSGGQYFGPGTRLTVT.

The chain couples TRBV18 to TRBJ2-7; tentatively, D is TRBD2 (6 bases). V lost 3 bases, J lost 2 bases, and 8 bases lay in between. The CDR3 sequence is 13 residues long. From germline, CDR1 is KGHSH and CDR2 LQKENI. This chain's CDR3 is CASSPTGAYEQYF. The CDR3 bases are TGTGCCAGCTCACCCACGGGGGCCTACGAGCAGTACTTC.

V and J are TRBV18 and TRBJ2-1; 8 bases fit TRBD2. The V gene's germline CDR1 is KGHSH and CDR2 LQKENI. With V trimmed by 3 bases and J by 5 bases, 6 bases remained unmatched. The CDR3 runs 15 residues. The CDR3 region has the DNA TGTGCCAGCTCACCCCCACTAGCGGCAAACAATGAGCAGTTCTTC. This codes for CASSPPLAANNEQFF. Full variable domain (remainder filled in from reference TRBV18 and TRBJ2-1): NAGVMQNPRHLVRRRGQEARLRCSPMKGHSHVYWYRQLPEEGLKFMVYLQKENIIDESGMPKERFSAEFPKEGPSILRIQQVVRGDSAAYFCASSPPLAANNEQFFGPGTRLTVL.

V is TRBV29-1 and J is TRBJ2-1; 11 bases are a match to TRBD1. The length of the CDR3 is 16 residues. V shed 4 bases, J shed 3 bases, and the junction held 8 bases outside the gene matches. The V gene's germline CDR1 is SQVTM and CDR2 ANQGSEA. The CDR3 coding sequence is TGCAGCGTTGGCCGGGACAGGGGGGTTCTCTACAATGAGCAGTTCTTC. Its protein product is CSVGRDRGVLYNEQFF.

The chain's CDR3 is CASSVSRSNTEAFF. CDR3 DNA sequence: TGTGCCAGCAGTGTCTCCCGGTCAAACACTGAAGCTTTCTTT. V is TRBV27 and J is TRBJ1-1; no firm D call. V lost 5 bases and J lost 2, with 12 bases in between. Germline V gene lookup returns CDR1 MNHEY and CDR2 SMNVEV (reference sequence). There are 14 residues in the CDR3.

Turning to this clone: Mismatch with germline at one junction end may stem from a read error. This sequence joins TRBV20-1 and TRBJ2-7; no clear D gene. Germline values: CDR1 DFQATT, CDR2 SNEGSKA (reference sequence). CDR3 length: 11 residues. The CDR3 DNA reads as TGCAGTGCCCCCACTGGTCACTCCACGCGGTTC. It yields the protein CSAPTGHSTRF.

This clone was seen a few times. In nucleotides, the CDR3 is TGCGCCAGCAGCCAAGGACTTATAGCGGGCGCTGGGGCCAACGTCCTGACTTTC. This encodes CASSQGLIAGAGANVLTF. This chain joins TRBV4-1 and TRBJ2-6, with 7 bases aligning to TRBD2. V shed 1 base and J 2 bases; nucleotides not matched to a gene: 8. CDR3 size: 18 residues. Looked up from germline, CDR1 is MGHRA and CDR2 is YSYEKL.

This clone is a singleton in its sample. J is TRBJ2-7 and V is TRBV18; D gene unclear. Germline assignment: CDR1 KGHSH and CDR2 LQKENI. This CDR3 is 14 amino acids long. Trimming took off 0 bases at V and 4 bases at J, with 10 bases between the two ends. CDR3 region: CASSPPEVAYEQYF. The CDR3 nucleotides are TGTGCCAGCTCACCACCTGAAGTCGCGTACGAGCAGTACTTC.

J is TRBJ1-3 and V is TRBV5-3; no definite D call. TRBV5-3 is an open reading frame, and its role is uncertain. The CDR3 has 15 amino acids. V was cut by 4 bases and J by 0 bases, with 11 bases left in between. CDR3 in DNA: TGTGCCAGAAGCCTGGCGTGCTACTCTGGAAACACCATATATTTT. Its translation: CARSLACYSGNTIYF.

This chain joins TRBV28 and TRBJ2-7; D remains ambiguous. The germline gives CDR1 MDHEN, CDR2 SYDVKM. The CDR3 runs 13 residues. V lost 3 bases, J lost 4 bases, and 10 bases lay in between. CDR3 sequence (DNA): TGTGCCAGCAGTTTTGGTCCCGGGTACGAGCAGTACTTC. It codes for CASSFGPGYEQYF.

The chain links TRBV7-9 to TRBJ1-1; 7 bases are a match to TRBD1. V dropped 5 bases and J dropped 1; count of bases not matched to a gene: 7. The CDR3 contains 15 residues. Looked up from germline, CDR1 is SEHNR and CDR2 is FQNEAQ (reference sequence). The CDR3 loop is CASSPGGTRNTEAFF. The CDR3 DNA reads TGTGCCAGCAGCCCAGGGGGGACACGGAACACTGAAGCTTTCTTT.

The V call is TRBV5-1, the J call TRBJ2-1; no firm D call. Trimming removed 7 bases from V and 7 bases from J, with 12 bases in between. Germline V gene data show CDR1 as SGHRS and CDR2 as YFSETQ. This CDR3 contains 12 residues. The CDR3 loop reads CASFIVGNEQFF. CDR3 in DNA: TGCGCCAGCTTCATCGTGGGGAATGAGCAGTTCTTC.

This chain uses TRBV9 with TRBJ2-7, with D hard to call. This CDR3 region has 14 residues. The V end lost 0 bases, the J end lost 2 bases, and 9 bases lay between the germline ends. Germline lookup yields CDR1 SGDLS and CDR2 YYNGEE. The CDR3 loop is CASSVGENTYEQYF. The DNA of the CDR3 is TGTGCCAGCAGCGTAGGGGAAAATACCTACGAGCAGTACTTC.

The chain carries TRBV3-1 (or the pseudogene TRBV3-2) and TRBJ1-2; possible D gene TRBD1, 5 bases. Germline V lookup: CDR1 LGHDT, CDR2 YNNKEL (reference sequence). V lost 6 bases and J lost 5, with 16 bases in between. The CDR3 runs to 14 residues. The CDR3 DNA sequence: TGTGCCAGCAGATATTCCTCTGGGGCGTATGGCTACACCTTC. Encoded protein: CASRYSSGAYGYTF.

The J gene is TRBJ1-6, the V gene TRBV9; possibly TRBD1 for D (5 bases). The ends were cut back, 0 bases at V and 6 bases at J, with 7 bases in the middle. This CDR3 is built from 14 residues. Germline V gene sequence: CDR1 SGDLS, CDR2 YYNGEE. This chain's CDR3 is CASSVGRGNSPLHF. DNA of the CDR3: TGTGCCAGCAGCGTAGGTAGGGGTAATTCACCCCTCCACTTT.

This CDR3 reads CASSGPLWEPQHF. The CDR3 DNA reads TGTGCCAGCAGTGGCCCGCTTTGGGAGCCCCAGCATTTT. The V gene is TRBV28, the J gene TRBJ1-5; D call uncertain. The germline gives CDR1 MDHEN, CDR2 SYDVKM. V was shortened by 5 bases and J by 8 bases, with 13 bases between the two germline ends. The CDR3 is 13 residues long.

This chain uses TRBV7-2 with TRBJ2-5; the D gene is possibly TRBD1 (5 bases). V dropped 1 base and J dropped 4 bases, with 16 bases sitting between them. CDR3 size: 16 residues. CDR1 is SGHTA, CDR2 FQGNSA, per germline. The CDR3 DNA is TGTGCCAGCAGCTTAGGGCCTCTTAGTGGGGCAGAGACCCAGTACTTC. Its protein product is CASSLGPLSGAETQYF.

The V and J genes are TRBV6-6 and TRBJ1-2; D gene uncertain. CDR1 is MNHNY, CDR2 SVGAGI, per germline (reference sequence). Trimming stripped 6 bases from V and 0 bases from J, with 11 bases between. This CDR3 comprises 14 residues. The CDR3 here is CASSLPSANYGYTF. CDR3 bases: TGTGCCAGCAGCCTCCCCTCAGCTAACTATGGCTACACCTTC.

The chain carries TRBV9 and TRBJ2-5, with 12 nucleotides matching TRBD2. The length of the CDR3 is 16 residues. Germline values: CDR1 SGDLS, CDR2 YYNGEE. J gave up 5 bases and V 3 bases, and 8 bases lay outside the gene matches. DNA of the CDR3: TGTGCCAGCAGCGGGTCACTAGCGGGAGGCCGGGAGACCCAGTACTTC. Translation gives CASSGSLAGGRETQYF.

The chain is built from TRBV19 and TRBJ2-1; D may be TRBD2 (6 bases). This CDR3 has 13 amino acids. Germline lookup yields CDR1 LNHDA and CDR2 SQIVND (reference sequence). Trimming removed 5 bases at V and 8 bases at J, with 13 bases between. Here the CDR3 reads CASSSPRGDEQFF. The CDR3 DNA follows: TGTGCCAGTAGTTCCCCCCGCGGGGATGAGCAGTTCTTC.